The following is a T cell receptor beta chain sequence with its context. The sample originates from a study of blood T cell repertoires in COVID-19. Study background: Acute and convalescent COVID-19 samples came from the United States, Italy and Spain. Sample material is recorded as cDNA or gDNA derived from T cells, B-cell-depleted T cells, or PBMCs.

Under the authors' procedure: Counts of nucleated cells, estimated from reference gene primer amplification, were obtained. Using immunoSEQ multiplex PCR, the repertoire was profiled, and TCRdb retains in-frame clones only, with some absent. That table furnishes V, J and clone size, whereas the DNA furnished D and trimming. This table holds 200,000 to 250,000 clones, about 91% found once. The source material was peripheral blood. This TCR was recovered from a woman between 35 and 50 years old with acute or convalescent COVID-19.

The CDR3 DNA reads as TGTGCCAGCAGCTTAGCTGGGCGGGGGGGCCAGGGGACCCAAAATGAGCAGTTCTTC. Protein sequence: CASSLAGRGGQGTQNEQFF. The rearrangement joins TRBV11-2 to TRBJ2-1, with 9 bases identical to TRBD2. The CDR3 covers 19 residues. Trimming at V came to 1 base and at J to 7 bases, leaving 17 bases not matched to a gene. Germline V gives CDR1 SGHAT, CDR2 FQNNGV.